One sample yielded the 4 T cell receptor beta chains listed below, sequenced in a study of technical replicates of blood from several donors. The assay was immunoSEQ multiplex PCR, and TCRdb's table has in-frame clones only and misses some. This sample has some 77,000 clones, with 80% to 90% found just once. What was sequenced was PBMCs. Every receptor here comes from a human donor in good health. Some clones in this sample may be carry-over from other donors' samples.

The rearrangement joins TRBV18 to TRBJ1-2, with D possibly TRBD1 on 5 matching bases. The germline V gene encodes CDR1 KGHSH and CDR2 LQKENI. V was trimmed by 6 bases and J by 4 bases, leaving 12 bases between them. The CDR3 runs 13 residues. CDR3 region: CASSERQSYGYTF. For the CDR3, the DNA is TGTGCCAGCTCCGAGCGACAGAGCTATGGCTACACCTTC.

CDR3 bases: TGTGCCAGCAGCCCCCGGGCTAGCGGGGTCTTCAATGAGCAGTTCTTC. It yields the protein CASSPRASGVFNEQFF. The V gene is TRBV9, the J gene TRBJ2-1, with TRBD2 identical over 9 bases. Trimming removed 4 bases from V and 6 bases from J; junction bases left unmatched: 11. The germline V gene has CDR1 SGDLS and CDR2 YYNGEE. This CDR3 region has 16 residues. Full variable domain (missing parts from reference TRBV9 and TRBJ2-1): DSGVTQTPKHLITATGQRVTLRCSPRSGDLSVYWYQQSLDQGLQFLIQYYNGEERAKGNILERFSAQQFPDLHSELNLSSLELGDSALYFCASSPRASGVFNEQFFGPGTRLTVL.

This chain joins TRBV5-1 and TRBJ1-1; D unresolved. V dropped 0 bases and J dropped 3 bases, with 6 bases sitting between them. The CDR3 runs to 13 residues. Germline-derived CDR1 and CDR2 are SGHRS and YFSETQ. The CDR3 nucleotides read TGCGCCAGCAGCTTGGACGGTGACACTGAAGCTTTCTTT. Its translation: CASSLDGDTEAFF.

The chain is built from TRBV7-6 and TRBJ1-1; 7 bases map to TRBD1. In germline, CDR1 is SGHVS, CDR2 FNYEAQ. V was clipped by 5 bases and J by 5 bases; unmatched bases: 17. The CDR3 runs 17 residues. CDR3 amino acids: CASSLYRQGYRTTEAFF. The DNA for the CDR3 is TGTGCCAGCAGCCTATACCGACAGGGCTACCGAACAACTGAAGCTTTCTTT.